This TCR beta chain was recorded in a study of tumor-infiltrating lymphocytes in primary liver carcinoma. Study information: Those sampled were patients whose primary liver carcinoma was treated by surgical resection. Tumors, staged T1-T3 N0M0, spanned roughly 4 to 10 cm. The patients included men and women who were aged 30 to 69 years.

The authors took blood RNA from unsorted whole blood and also extracted germline DNA. Findings and limits, study-wide: Tumors had a top-250-clone fraction that was significantly higher than blood (p = 0.039).

This clonotype was picked up a small number of times. Antigen: not known. Germline CDR1 reads SGHRS; CDR2 reads YFSETQ. J gave up 1 base and V 3 bases, and 2 bases lay outside the gene matches. This CDR3 has 15 amino acids. Making TCR beta cDNA involved approximately 530 ng total RNA and a constant-region primer. What produced the TCR beta libraries was three nested multiplex PCR rounds using slightly modified ARM-PCR. The opening two PCR rounds, ten to eleven cycles each, paired TRBV1-TRBV30 forward primers with a C-beta reverse primer. TCRdb called the multiplex PCR reads again in MiXCR, with one record for every CDR3 protein. The sample contains some 320,000 distinct CDR3 sequences, 50% to 70% of which appear only once.

The clonotype was recovered from a man aged 40-55 years with primary liver carcinoma and hepatitis B virus infection. Sequencing was done on a sample of peripheral blood. The J gene is TRBJ1-3, the V gene TRBV5-1; 9 nucleotides match TRBD1. CDR3 region: CASSSTGGSGNTIYF. The DNA for the CDR3 is TGCGCCAGCAGCTCGACAGGGGGATCTGGAAACACCATATATTTT. The full variable domain, in which reference TRBV5-1 and TRBJ1-3 provide the parts outside the CDR3, is KAGVTQTPRYLIKTRGQQVTLSCSPISGHRSVSWYQQTPGQGLQFLFEYFSETQRNKGNFPGRFSGRQFSNSRSEMNVSTLELGDSALYLCASSSTGGSGNTIYFGEGSWLTVV.